The rows below give T cell receptor beta chains drawn from one sample of a study of prognosis after radiotherapy for stage I lung cancer. Each CDR3 protein is one row after TCRdb ran MiXCR on the multiplex PCR reads. The sample includes about 12,000 distinct CDR3 sequences, 50% to 65% of them seen just once. The sequencing used PBMCs, collected before or after stereotactic body radiation therapy (not recorded which). The receptors derive from a donor at least 50 years old with non-small cell lung cancer. Each CDR3 is given with its conserved first and last residue. Each record gives: V gene, J gene, D gene, clone size, CDR3 DNA, CDR3 protein. A D gene is named only where the DNA matches it firmly. Size is stated for part of the rows, as once, few or many counts, or as a class when the clone is expanded.

TRBV19,TRBJ1-6,NA,NA,TGTGCCAGTAGTACAATAAGGGATTCACCCCTCCACTTT,CASSTIRDSPLHF
TRBV10-3,TRBJ2-1,TRBD1,many,TGTGCCATCATGGGACAGGGGAAGGATGAGCAGTTCTTC,CAIMGQGKDEQFF
TRBV20-1,TRBJ1-6,TRBD1,few,TGCAGTGCTAGGACAGGGGCTAATAGTTCACCCCTCCACTTT,CSARTGANSSPLHF
TRBV5-1,TRBJ1-2,NA,NA,TGCGCCAGCAGCTTGGCGGGCGGCGCTAACTATGGCTACACCTTC,CASSLAGGANYGYTF
TRBV20-1,TRBJ1-5,TRBD1,many,TGCAGTGCAAGGACAGGAAATCAGCCCCAGCATTTT,CSARTGNQPQHF
TRBV7-9,TRBJ2-2,NA,NA,TGTGCCAGCAGTCCGAGGTTAACCGGGGAGATGTTTTTT,CASSPRLTGEMFF
TRBV11-2,TRBJ1-2,NA,medium-sized,TGTGCCAGCAGCCCAGAAATCGAAGTCTATGGCTACACCTTC,CASSPEIEVYGYTF
TRBV20-1,TRBJ2-7,TRBD1,NA,TGCAGTGCCAGGGACAGGTTGAACTACGAGCAGTACTTC,CSARDRLNYEQYF
TRBV12-3/TRBV12-4,TRBJ1-3,TRBD1,NA,TGTGCCAGCCTCCTTAGACAGGGGGGAAACACCATATATTTT,CASLLRQGGNTIYF
TRBV4-2,TRBJ2-7,TRBD2,medium-sized,TGTGCCAGCAGCCAGGACCTCGGACTAGACGAGCAGTACTTC,CASSQDLGLDEQYF
TRBV24-1,TRBJ2-6,NA,medium-sized,TGTGCCACCAGCCGGACAGAAAACTCTGGGGCCAACGTCCTGACTTTC,CATSRTENSGANVLTF
TRBV30,TRBJ2-2,TRBD1,once,TGTGCCTGGAGCGGACGACAGGGCTACACCGGGGAGCTGTTTTTT,CAWSGRQGYTGELFF
TRBV20-1,TRBJ2-1,TRBD2,NA,TGCAGTGCCTACCGATTACCGGGACTAGTAGAGAATGAGCAGTTCTTC,CSAYRLPGLVENEQFF
TRBV27,TRBJ1-5,NA,medium-sized,TGTGCCAGCAGAGCGGGATCCCAGCCCCAGCATTTT,CASRAGSQPQHF
TRBV5-1,TRBJ1-1,TRBD1,medium-sized,TGCGCCAGCAGCTTGGGGGACAGCGTAGCGCAAGCTTTCTTT,CASSLGDSVAQAFF
TRBV7-3,TRBJ2-2,NA,many,TGTGCCAGCCAAGACACCACCGGGGGGCTGTTTTTT,CASQDTTGGLFF
TRBV20-1,TRBJ2-2,TRBD2,NA,TGCAGTGCTAGAGATCCCAGCGGGGGGTCGGACACCGGGGAGCTGTTTTTT,CSARDPSGGSDTGELFF
TRBV6-1,TRBJ2-1,NA,medium-sized,TGTGCCAGCAGTGAAGCCACCACGGGCTCCTACAATGAGCAGTTCTTC,CASSEATTGSYNEQFF
TRBV24-1,TRBJ2-7,TRBD1,NA,TGTGCCACCAGTGATCCCGGGACAGGGGGTTTCGAGCAGTACTTC,CATSDPGTGGFEQYF
TRBV28,TRBJ2-7,NA,NA,TGTGCCAGCACTACAGCAGGTTACTTTTCCGAGCAGTACTTC,CASTTAGYFSEQYF
TRBV19,TRBJ2-7,TRBD1,NA,TGTGCCAGTACCTACCTGACAGGGCCATCCTACGAGCAGTACTTC,CASTYLTGPSYEQYF
TRBV2,TRBJ2-5,NA,NA,TGTGCCAGCAAGAACCAGGGTTCCCAGGGGACCCAGTACTTC,CASKNQGSQGTQYF
TRBV2,TRBJ1-2,NA,NA,TGTGCCAGCAGGAACGGAAAACGGGGGTATGGCTACACCTTC,CASRNGKRGYGYTF
TRBV11-3,TRBJ2-1,TRBD1,NA,TGTGCCAGCAGCTTAGAACAGGGGGCTGGGGGACTTTACAATGAGCAGTTCTTC,CASSLEQGAGGLYNEQFF
TRBV19,TRBJ2-6,NA,medium-sized,TGTGCCAGTAGTATGGGGACAACTGGGGCCAACGTCCTGACTTTC,CASSMGTTGANVLTF
TRBV7-2,TRBJ2-1,TRBD2,NA,TGTGCCAGCAGCCCCTGGGGCAGCGGGAAAACCTACAATGAGCAGTTCTTC,CASSPWGSGKTYNEQFF
TRBV12-3/TRBV12-4,TRBJ2-3,NA,once,TGTGCCAGCAGTACAACCGGTCGAAAGGATACGCAGTATTTT,CASSTTGRKDTQYF
TRBV30,TRBJ1-2,NA,medium-sized,TGTGCCTGGAAAAGTCCAGGGAACTATGGCTACACCTTC,CAWKSPGNYGYTF
TRBV19,TRBJ1-5,TRBD1,NA,TGTGCCAGTAGGAGGACAGGGGGCTCAGAGCCCCAGCATTTT,CASRRTGGSEPQHF
TRBV6-1,TRBJ2-7,TRBD1,medium-sized,TGTGCCAGCAGTAACGGACAGGGGCGCCGACCGTACTTC,CASSNGQGRRPYF
TRBV4-2,TRBJ1-2,TRBD1,medium-sized,TGTGCCAGCAGCCAAGCAGGACAGGGGACCTATGGCTACACCTTC,CASSQAGQGTYGYTF
TRBV5-1,TRBJ2-5,TRBD2,NA,TGCGCCAGCAGCTCCGGGACTAACCCAAGCCAAGAGACCCAGTACTTC,CASSSGTNPSQETQYF
TRBV27,TRBJ2-7,NA,medium-sized,TGTGCCAGCAGGTCCTCCTACGAGCAGTACTTC,CASRSSYEQYF
TRBV15,TRBJ2-7,NA,NA,TGTGCCACCCAGGGAAGGGAAAACTCCTACGAGCAGTACTTC,CATQGRENSYEQYF
TRBV5-1,TRBJ1-5,NA,many,TGCGCCAGCAGTCAGGGTAGCAATCAGCCCCAGCATTTT,CASSQGSNQPQHF
TRBV28,TRBJ1-4,NA,NA,TGTGCCAGCAGTCTTACGACAGCCTTTGAAAAACTGTTTTTT,CASSLTTAFEKLFF
TRBV20-1,TRBJ2-3,TRBD2,NA,TGCAGTGCGCCGAGTCTGACTAGCGGGAGGGCTAGGAATACGCAGTATTTT,CSAPSLTSGRARNTQYF
TRBV20-1,TRBJ2-3,NA,NA,TGCAGTGTCCCCTGGGACATTGTCACAGATACGCAGTATTTT,CSVPWDIVTDTQYF
TRBV6-5,TRBJ2-7,TRBD2,medium-sized,TGTGCCAGCAGGTCACTAGCGGGAGGGGTCGGGTTCTACGAGCAGTACTTC,CASRSLAGGVGFYEQYF
TRBV6-1,TRBJ1-2,NA,NA,TGTGCCATCAGCCTTCGTGGGGAGGCCTATGGCTACACCTTC,CAISLRGEAYGYTF
TRBV24-1,TRBJ2-1,NA,NA,TGTGCCACCAGTTCCTACCTCATCTCTAGGAATGAGCAGTTCTTC,CATSSYLISRNEQFF
TRBV30,TRBJ2-1,NA,medium-sized,TGTGCCTGGACTGTAGGAGGGAGTAACCGGGAGCAGTTCTTC,CAWTVGGSNREQFF
TRBV9,TRBJ2-3,TRBD2,medium-sized,TGTGCCAGCAGCGAGACTAGCGGGGGCACAGATACGCAGTATTTT,CASSETSGGTDTQYF
TRBV27,TRBJ2-7,TRBD2,NA,TGTGCCAGCAGACTAGCGGGATGGCCGGTGGAGCAGTACTTC,CASRLAGWPVEQYF
TRBV30,TRBJ2-7,TRBD2,NA,TGTGCCTGGACCTGGGCGGGGGTCTCCTACGAGCAGTACTTC,CAWTWAGVSYEQYF
TRBV5-5,TRBJ2-3,NA,many,TGTGCCAGCAGCTTGGAACCCACAGATACGCAGTATTTT,CASSLEPTDTQYF
TRBV28,TRBJ2-1,TRBD2,NA,TGTGCCAGCAAGCAGGTTGGGGCTGGGGGGGATGGTGAGCAGTTCTTC,CASKQVGAGGDGEQFF
TRBV7-9,TRBJ1-4,NA,many,TGTGCCAGCAGCTTTAGATCAACTGGTGAAAAACTGTTTTTT,CASSFRSTGEKLFF
TRBV6-9,TRBJ1-1,NA,many,TGTGCCAGCAGTTACGAGCCCGGGGGCTGGTCGAACACTGAAGCTTTCTTT,CASSYEPGGWSNTEAFF
TRBV9,TRBJ1-6,TRBD1,NA,TGTGCCAGCAGCGTGGGACAGAATTCACCCCTCCACTTT,CASSVGQNSPLHF
TRBV11-3,TRBJ1-2,NA,once,TGTGCCAGCAGCTTAGATTACCGGGTATCGGTCTATGGCTACACCTTC,CASSLDYRVSVYGYTF
TRBV7-2,TRBJ2-1,NA,NA,TGTGCCAGCAGCCGGCGGGTCCTTTACAATGAGCAGTTCTTC,CASSRRVLYNEQFF
TRBV27,TRBJ1-2,NA,NA,TGTGCCAGCAGTTTATCATCGGTACTCCTGGGATATGGCTACACCTTC,CASSLSSVLLGYGYTF
TRBV20-1,TRBJ2-7,TRBD1,many,TGCAGTGCTCCGGGACAGGTGACCTACGAGCAGTACTTC,CSAPGQVTYEQYF